One T cell receptor beta chain is described in this entry. Its antigen is unknown. The PCR was carried out with 60 Vbeta primers and 13 Jbeta primers. Clones were read by immunoSEQ multiplex PCR, and TCRdb kept only the in-frame ones, dropping some. This table has 90,000 to 130,000 clones, about three quarters appearing once. Germline values: CDR1 MDHEN, CDR2 SYDVKM. V gave up 8 bases and J gave up 5 bases; unmatched junction bases: 4. The CDR3 consists of 14 residues. The sample is drawn from a study of cytomegalovirus exposure and HLA in healthy donors. Study-wide points: Common viral pathogens (according to a later analysis) appeared linked to several of the most significant clusters.

The chain uses TRBV28 and TRBJ1-4, with 11 positions matching TRBD1. Sequencing was performed on PBMCs. This TCR was sampled from a woman aged 25 to 39 in good health and CMV-seronegative. The CDR3: CASADRGRNEKLFF. In DNA, the CDR3 is TGTGCCAGCGCGGACAGGGGGCGCAATGAAAAACTGTTTTTT.